This TCR beta chain stems from a study of blood T cell repertoires in COVID-19. Enrolment of Seattle patients took place during active infection, and they were followed longitudinally. From germline, CDR1 is MNHEY and CDR2 SVGEGT. The V end was cut by 4 bases, the J end by 0 bases, with 13 bases between. CDR3 length: 15 amino acids. Per the authors' pipeline: Reference gene primer amplification in the assay estimated nucleated cell counts. Here immunoSEQ multiplex PCR was the method, and the copy in TCRdb shows in-frame clones only, minus some. The D gene and trimming were derived from the DNA, and the V and J assignments and clone size from that table. The sample contains about 230,000 clones, 85% to 90% of which appear only once. This clone was seen only once.

V gene TRBV6-2 or TRBV6-3 combines with J gene TRBJ2-7; a possible D gene is TRBD1 (6 bases). The source is a man over 45 with COVID-19, enrolled during active disease. What was sequenced was peripheral blood. CDR3 residues: CASSFGGLSSYEQYF. The CDR3 region has the DNA TGTGCCAGCAGTTTTGGGGGCCTCAGCTCCTACGAGCAGTACTTC.